The present TCR beta chain was sequenced within a study of PD-1 blockade in classical Hodgkin lymphoma. Notes on this clone: The antigen remains undetermined.

General study findings and limits: Before treatment, TCR diversity in newly diagnosed patients was reportedly lower than in healthy donors.

The length of the CDR3 is 15 residues. After removal of 4 bases from V and 0 bases from J, the junction contained 3 bases not matched to a gene. CDR1 and CDR2 (germline): MNHNS, SASEGT. As to time point: cycle 4 day 1 (C4D1), after around six weeks of nivolumab. Every patient was affected by relapse after autologous stem cell transplantation, while exposure to brentuximab vedotin was not uniform. Magnetic negative selection of thawed PBMCs was the method by which CD4+ T cells were purified. Relapsed/refractory classical Hodgkin lymphoma patients had complete, partial or progressive responses. Data came from immunoSEQ multiplex PCR; TCRdb stores just in-frame clones and leaves some out. This table holds 27,000 or so clones, 85% found once.

The rearrangement links TRBV6-1 to TRBJ1-3; 7 nucleotides agree with TRBD1. The starting material was CD4+ T cells from blood, obtained before the fourth cycle of nivolumab. This TCR was recovered from a human donor with classical Hodgkin lymphoma. The DNA for the CDR3 is TGTGCCAGCAGTGCGGGGGACAGCTCTGGAAACACCATATATTTT. The encoded protein is CASSAGDSSGNTIYF.